This section outlines one TCR beta chain sequence together with its context. Recovered Cohort 3 donors showed two negative PCRs, clearance, or symptom resolution. Germline CDR1 and CDR2: SGHTA and FQGNSA. The ends were cut back, 7 bases at V and 0 bases at J, with 13 bases in the middle. This CDR3 is 15 amino acids long. Original analysis: Reference gene primer amplification yielded estimated nucleated cell counts. The protocol was immunoSEQ multiplex PCR, while the TCRdb copy is restricted to in-frame clones and leaves out a portion. Clonal size and the V and J genes are those of that table, whereas D and trimming came from the DNA. Of a few hundred thousand clones listed, roughly nine tenths are singletons. This sample was taken from a study of blood T cell repertoires in COVID-19. Study-level background: Sources were T cells, B-cell-depleted T cells, or PBMCs; the material itself was cDNA or gDNA.

The TCR was taken from a woman in her twenties or thirties who had recovered from COVID-19. Sample: PBMCs or T cells enriched from blood (not recorded which). The rearrangement joins TRBV7-2 to TRBJ1-5, with D perhaps TRBD1 (6 bases). CDR3 in DNA: TGTGCCAGCAACTTGGGGGCCTATAGCAATCAGCCCCAGCATTTT. It codes for CASNLGAYSNQPQHF.